This T cell receptor (beta chain) originates from a study of blood T cells in healthy people across ages. Then a second PCR, running roughly 7 to 11 cycles, was carried out with a sample-barcoded 5' primer and a J-beta primer mix. TCRdb analysed the 5' RACE reads with MiXCR anew, one entry per CDR3 protein. The data hold roughly 1,500,000 distinct CDR3 sequences, with 34% observed a single time. The sample taken for sequencing was blood. The sequence was obtained from a woman aged 30 to 39 in good health.

The CDR3 sequence: CASSLAPKRNEQFF. The CDR3 nucleotides are TGTGCCAGCAGCTTAGCGCCCAAGAGGAATGAGCAGTTCTTC. The chain employs TRBV7-6 and TRBJ2-1; D remains unclear. The CDR3 spans 14 residues. CDR1 is SGHVS, CDR2 FNYEAQ, per germline. Trimming removed 0 bases from V and 7 bases from J, with 10 bases in between.